The 20 T cell receptor beta chains below all came from one sample that was sequenced in a study of post-analysis software for immune sequencing data. General study results and limits: Among roughly 5 TRBV segments more frequent in patients than controls were TRBV5-6, TRBV5-1 and TRBV20-1.

Their recognized antigens are unknown. cDNA libraries of TCR beta carried unique molecular identifiers. TCRdb reanalysed the PCR reads using MiXCR and keeps one entry per CDR3 protein. The table lists roughly 540,000 distinct CDR3 sequences, around a third of them singletons, with under 7% in the top ten. Material: blood. Receptor source: a girl aged 2-17 years with multiple sclerosis.

This clonotype was recorded a few times. V usage is TRBV6-1 and J usage is TRBJ1-5; no clear D gene. This CDR3 is 16 amino acids long. The germline V gene encodes CDR1 MNHNS and CDR2 SASEGT. Trimming pared 6 bases from V and 4 bases from J, leaving 19 bases between. The CDR3 bases are TGTGCCAGCAGCACCCCGGGAGGGCTACTGAATCAGCCCCAGCATTTT. It is translated as CASSTPGGLLNQPQHF.

This clonotype appeared a few times. This sequence joins TRBV2 and TRBJ1-2; TRBD1 aligns across 7 bases. J was trimmed by 4 bases and V by 6 bases; bases with no gene match: 5. The CDR3 covers 13 residues. Germline V gene sequence: CDR1 SNHLY, CDR2 FYNNEI. The CDR3 nucleotides read TGTGCCAGCAGCAGGGGGTTATCCTATGGCTACACCTTC. It is translated as CASSRGLSYGYTF.

This sequence joins TRBV5-1 and TRBJ1-2, with 10 positions matching TRBD1. The CDR3 covers 14 residues. CDR1 is SGHRS and CDR2 is YFSETQ in the germline V gene. With 5 bases clipped from V and 2 bases from J, the junction kept 3 bases outside the gene matches. Here the CDR3 reads CASRSTGGNYGYTF. In DNA, the CDR3 is TGCGCCAGCAGATCGACAGGGGGCAACTATGGCTACACCTTC.

The chain joins TRBV6-6 to TRBJ1-1; 9 nucleotides match TRBD1. Germline V CDR1 and CDR2: MNHNY, SVGAGI (reference sequence). V gave up 7 bases and J gave up 5 bases; unmatched junction bases: 8. The CDR3 has 14 residues. The CDR3 nucleotides are TGTGCCAGCACCCAAGGGACAGGGTGGACTGAAGCTTTCTTT. This translates into CASTQGTGWTEAFF.

This clonotype has more than one count but fewer than ten. The V call is TRBV2, the J call TRBJ2-5, with TRBD2 matching over 11 bases. V was clipped by 1 base and J by 2 bases; unmatched bases: 3. The CDR3 length is 16 residues. Looked up from germline, CDR1 is SNHLY and CDR2 is FYNNEI. The DNA of the CDR3 is TGTGCCAGCAGTGAAGGACTAGCGGGGACTCAAGAGACCCAGTACTTC. Translating gives CASSEGLAGTQETQYF.

J is TRBJ1-2 and V is TRBV29-1, with TRBD1 identical over 9 bases. Germline CDR1 is SQVTM and CDR2 is ANQGSEA. This CDR3 comprises 14 residues. Germline trimming cut 4 bases from V and 1 base from J; bases unmatched to any gene: 4. The CDR3 sequence is CSVGGQGYNYGYTF. The CDR3 DNA sequence: TGCAGCGTTGGGGGACAGGGATATAACTATGGCTACACCTTC.

V and J are TRBV12-3 or TRBV12-4 and TRBJ2-1, with TRBD2 matching over 7 bases. CDR3 size: 12 residues. J gave up 10 bases and V 6 bases, and 6 bases lay outside the gene matches. CDR3 nucleotide sequence: TGTGCCAGCAGCCTACTAGCGAACGAGCAGTTCTTC. Its translation: CASSLLANEQFF.

The CDR3 nucleotides read TGTGCCAGCACCAGAGGATGGCAGTTTTCAGATACGCAGTATTTT. Translated: CASTRGWQFSDTQYF. The chain uses TRBV5-4 and TRBJ2-3; no clear D gene. This CDR3 has 15 amino acids. The V gene lost 6 bases and the J gene lost 4 bases, with 18 bases spanning the gap. CDR1 and CDR2 from the germline V gene are SGHNT and YYREEE (reference sequence). The variable domain in full, with the rest retrieved from reference TRBV5-4 and TRBJ2-3, is ETGVTQSPTHLIKTRGQQVTLRCSSQSGHNTVSWYQQALGQGPQFIFQYYREEENGRGNFPPRFSGLQFPNYSSELNVNALELDDSALYLCASTRGWQFSDTQYFGPGTRLTVL.

This clonotype was picked up a small number of times. The chain recombines TRBV6-5 with TRBJ2-3; no clear D. The ends were cut back, 6 bases at V and 2 bases at J, with 12 bases in the middle. Germline V gene sequence: CDR1 MNHEY, CDR2 SVGAGI. This CDR3 spans 14 amino acids. The CDR3 loop reads CASRVSLSTDTQYF. The CDR3 nucleotides are TGTGCCAGCAGGGTGAGCCTTTCCACAGATACGCAGTATTTT.

V and J are TRBV5-6 and TRBJ1-1; D possibly corresponds to TRBD1 (6 bases). This CDR3 spans 16 amino acids. In germline, CDR1 is SGHDT, CDR2 YYEEEE. With 4 bases removed from V and 1 base from J, the gap between germline ends came to 17 bases. The CDR3 sequence: CASSLGWGAGNTEAFF. DNA of the CDR3: TGTGCCAGCAGCCTGGGATGGGGGGCCGGGAACACTGAAGCTTTCTTT. The full variable domain, rest sourced from reference TRBV5-6 and TRBJ1-1, is DAGVTQSPTHLIKTRGQQVTLRCSPKSGHDTVSWYQQALGQGPQFIFQYYEEEERQRGNFPDRFSGHQFPNYSSELNVNALLLGDSALYLCASSLGWGAGNTEAFFGQGTRLTVV.

This clonotype has just a few counts. This chain links TRBV6-5 with TRBJ2-2; 8 bases match TRBD1. Germline V gene data show CDR1 as MNHEY and CDR2 as SVGAGI. The CDR3 length is 14 residues. V lost 8 bases to trimming and J lost 7 bases; unmatched junction nucleotides: 9. DNA for the CDR3: TGTGCCAGCCACCGGACAGGGACAGGCGGGGAGCTGTTTTTT. Amino acids: CASHRTGTGGELFF.

This clonotype was found a few times. This chain joins TRBV5-1 and TRBJ2-1, with D perhaps assigned TRBD1 or TRBD2 (5 bases each). CDR3 size: 12 residues. Germline CDR1 is SGHRS and CDR2 is YFSETQ. Trimming cost V 2 bases and J 11 bases, with 11 bases left between them. Here the CDR3 DNA reads TGCGCCAGCAGCTTCGCCGGGGCGCAGCAGTTCTTC. Protein sequence: CASSFAGAQQFF.

The V and J genes are TRBV2 and TRBJ1-2; D perhaps matches TRBD1 (6 bases). CDR1 SNHLY and CDR2 FYNNEI come from the germline V gene. This CDR3 contains 13 residues. Deletions cut 2 bases from V and 3 bases from J, with 7 bases between. This CDR3 reads CASSENRDYGYTF. CDR3 coding DNA: TGTGCCAGCAGTGAAAACAGGGACTATGGCTACACCTTC.

This clonotype was picked up a small number of times. The chain recombines TRBV20-1 with TRBJ2-1; the D gene is possibly TRBD2 (6 bases). Germline CDR1 DFQATT, CDR2 SNEGSKA (reference sequence). The V end lost 6 bases, the J end lost 7 bases, and 19 bases lay between the germline ends. The CDR3 consists of 14 residues. The CDR3 DNA is TGCAGTGCAAGCCGACAAGGCCGGGGGAATGAGCAGTTCTTC. Translating it yields CSASRQGRGNEQFF.

V is TRBV9 and J is TRBJ2-7, with TRBD2 as a possible D gene (7 bases). Germline CDR1 and CDR2: SGDLS and YYNGEE. Trimming took off 3 bases at V and 6 bases at J, with 19 bases between the two ends. There are 15 residues in the CDR3. The CDR3 DNA sequence: TGTGCCAGCAGCGCCAGCTGGGGGGGCTCCGGCGAGCAGTACTTC. It specifies CASSASWGGSGEQYF.

The J gene is TRBJ2-5, the V gene TRBV10-3, with 13 bases lining up with TRBD2. From germline, CDR1 is ENHRY and CDR2 SYGVKD. J gave up 3 bases and V 4 bases, and 8 bases lay outside the gene matches. CDR3 length equals 17 residues. The CDR3 reads CAISGTSGGIGKETQYF. For the CDR3, the DNA is TGTGCCATCAGTGGGACTAGCGGGGGCATCGGGAAAGAGACCCAGTACTTC.

This chain links TRBV4-1 with TRBJ2-5; 9 bases map to TRBD2. Trimming took 4 bases from V and 11 from J; bases not matched to a gene: 17. This CDR3 comprises 16 residues. The germline gives CDR1 MGHRA, CDR2 YSYEKL. The CDR3 DNA is TGCGCCAGCAGCCCGCAAGTGGCGGGGGGGCCGGATACGCAGTACTTC. It yields the protein CASSPQVAGGPDTQYF.

This chain links TRBV12-3 or TRBV12-4 with TRBJ1-2; TRBD1 might be the D (6 bases). This CDR3 is built from 14 residues. The V and J ends lost 2 bases and 2 bases respectively, with 9 bases between them. The CDR3 reads CASSLRGANYGYTF. DNA for the CDR3: TGTGCCAGCAGTTTACGGGGGGCGAACTATGGCTACACCTTC.

This rearrangement joins TRBV20-1 to TRBJ1-1; 8 bases agree with TRBD1. V dropped 5 bases and J dropped 10; count of bases not matched to a gene: 6. CDR1 is DFQATT, CDR2 SNEGSKA, per germline (reference sequence). This CDR3 is built from 11 residues. The CDR3 DNA is TGCAGTGCTTACAGGGGGTCCGGAGCTTTCTTT. This gives the protein CSAYRGSGAFF.

The rearrangement links TRBV10-3 to TRBJ2-5; 7 nucleotides line up with TRBD2. V trimming: 2 bases; J trimming: 2 bases; junction bases outside the gene matches: 5. The germline V gene encodes CDR1 ENHRY and CDR2 SYGVKD. This CDR3 comprises 15 residues. The DNA of the CDR3 is TGTGCCATCAGTGAGGAAGAGCGGGGACAAGAGACCCAGTACTTC. Translated: CAISEEERGQETQYF.